This TCR beta chain was profiled in a study of shared clonotypes between healthy human individuals. Study results and limitations: When naive CD4 clonotypes were compared across a few donors, around 5% were shared. Naive subsets, compared against memory subsets, generally had larger estimated richness values. It was expected that sequencing depth would affect clonotype sharing among donors.

Here immunoSEQ multiplex PCR was the method, and the copy in TCRdb shows in-frame clones only, minus some. The table records 2 million to 2.5 million clones, approximately 94% of them present only once. Germline trimming cut 4 bases from V and 1 base from J; bases unmatched to any gene: 10. In germline, CDR1 is MGHRA, CDR2 YSYEKL. The CDR3 is made up of 17 amino acids. Worth noting for this clone: The antigen remains unidentified.

The sample comprised naive CD4+ T cells sorted from blood. The subset here: CD45RA+ positively selected. This receptor was obtained from a man younger than 35 in good health. The V and J genes are TRBV4-1 and TRBJ2-3, with 8 bases matching TRBD1. The CDR3 DNA follows: TGCGCCAGCAGCCCAAGACAGACAGGGGTGCGCACAGATACGCAGTATTTT. Protein: CASSPRQTGVRTDTQYF.